These 10 T cell receptor beta chains came from one sample sequenced in a study of blood T cell repertoires in COVID-19. Only in-frame clones appear in the TCRdb table, and some are missing; sequencing was by immunoSEQ multiplex PCR. This table has roughly 290,000 clones, 80% to 85% appearing once. Sequences were obtained from peripheral blood. The receptor set was obtained from a person between 65 and 79 years old with COVID-19, enrolled during active disease.

The CDR3 spells CASSKTGDMGNTIYF. The CDR3 DNA sequence: TGTGCCAGCAGTAAGACAGGGGATATGGGAAACACCATATATTTT. The rearrangement links TRBV6-6 to TRBJ1-3; 8 bases match TRBD1. V shed 5 bases and J 4 bases; nucleotides not matched to a gene: 7. The CDR3 covers 15 residues. CDR1 is MNHNY and CDR2 is SVGAGI in the germline V gene (reference sequence).

This chain links TRBV30 with TRBJ1-3; D not certain. Germline CDR1 GTSNPN, CDR2 SVGIG (reference sequence). Trimming stripped 0 bases from V and 3 bases from J, with 6 bases between. The CDR3 runs to 13 residues. The CDR3 here is CAWSVALGNTIYF. The CDR3 bases are TGTGCCTGGAGTGTAGCCCTTGGAAACACCATATATTTT.

The chain carries TRBV6-5 and TRBJ2-5; a possible D gene is TRBD2 (5 bases). Germline V gene lookup returns CDR1 MNHEY and CDR2 SVGAGI. The CDR3 is 15 amino acids. Deletions cut 2 bases from V and 5 bases from J, with 15 bases between. As DNA, the CDR3 is TGTGCCAGCAGTTACGAAGCTGCTCCGGGGGAGACCCAGTACTTC. Translating it yields CASSYEAAPGETQYF.

The chain joins TRBV7-2 to TRBJ2-1; D perhaps matches TRBD2 (6 bases). V was shortened by 5 bases and J by 8 bases, with 22 bases between the two germline ends. Looked up from germline, CDR1 is SGHTA and CDR2 is FQGNSA. CDR3 length: 16 residues. The CDR3, as DNA: TGTGCCAGCAGCCCTCGGGCAAGCGGGTGGGGGGATGAGCAGTTCTTC. Amino acids: CASSPRASGWGDEQFF.

The chain recombines TRBV6-2 or TRBV6-3 with TRBJ1-1, with TRBD1 matching over 11 bases. The CDR3 is made up of 16 amino acids. V lost 2 bases, J lost 1 base, and 3 bases stayed unmatched. Per germline, CDR1 MNHEY and CDR2 SVGEGT. CDR3 residues: CASSYRTGGPNTEAFF. Here the CDR3 DNA reads TGTGCCAGCAGTTACAGGACAGGGGGCCCGAACACTGAAGCTTTCTTT.

The chain has TRBV3-1 (or the pseudogene TRBV3-2) and TRBJ1-1; perhaps TRBD1 as D (5 bases). The germline V gene encodes CDR1 LGHDT and CDR2 YNNKEL (reference sequence). CDR3 size: 14 residues. The V end was cut by 4 bases, the J end by 1 base, with 10 bases between. The CDR3 protein is CASSPPRGNTEAFF. For the CDR3, the DNA is TGTGCCAGCAGCCCCCCTAGGGGGAACACTGAAGCTTTCTTT.

This chain connects TRBV10-3 to TRBJ2-7; 10 bases are a match to TRBD1. CDR3 length equals 15 residues. The germline CDR1 and CDR2 sequences are ENHRY and SYGVKD. V trimming: 6 bases; J trimming: 4 bases; junction bases outside the gene matches: 9. The CDR3 nucleotides are TGTGCCATCAGGGAAGAGGACAGGGGGTCGTACGAGCAGTACTTC. Amino acids: CAIREEDRGSYEQYF.

This chain joins TRBV9 and TRBJ2-5; maybe TRBD2 (5 bases). The length of the CDR3 is 14 residues. V lost 6 bases and J lost 1, with 13 bases in between. The germline V gene encodes CDR1 SGDLS and CDR2 YYNGEE. The CDR3 DNA is TGTGCCAGCACCCGAGGGCCATTCCAAGAGACCCAGTACTTC. It specifies CASTRGPFQETQYF. The entire variable domain, with the rest obtained from reference TRBV9 and TRBJ2-5, is as follows: DSGVTQTPKHLITATGQRVTLRCSPRSGDLSVYWYQQSLDQGLQFLIQYYNGEERAKGNILERFSAQQFPDLHSELNLSSLELGDSALYFCASTRGPFQETQYFGPGTRLLVL.

The CDR3 sequence is CASSQEGRLAGVLDEQFF. The DNA of the CDR3 is TGTGCCAGCAGCCAAGAAGGCCGGCTAGCGGGGGTTCTGGATGAGCAGTTCTTC. The J gene is TRBJ2-1, the V gene TRBV3-1 (or the pseudogene TRBV3-2); TRBD2 matches at 10 bases. J lost 8 bases, V lost 0 bases, and 13 bases had no gene match. This CDR3 contains 18 residues. Germline V gives CDR1 LGHDT, CDR2 YNNKEL (reference sequence).

V and J are TRBV12-3 or TRBV12-4 and TRBJ2-3, with TRBD1 as a possible D gene (5 bases). The V gene lost 8 bases and the J gene lost 8 bases, with 17 bases spanning the gap. There are 13 residues in the CDR3. In DNA form, the CDR3 reads TGTGCCAGCCGCCAGGGTATTAGGGTTACGCAGTATTTT. It encodes CASRQGIRVTQYF.